The present entry profiles one TCR beta chain with its context. This clonotype was detected only a few times. The antigen it recognizes is unknown. Base qualities are not recorded, but no much larger clone differs from it by a single base. The source of the sample is a study of patients and donors after allogeneic stem cell transplantation (dated by TCRdb to the early 2020s). Library construction relied on RT-PCR. The sequencer listed for this sample is NextSeq 550. The public reads were reprocessed in TCRdb via fastp at Q25 and MiXCR, keeping in-frame beta chains. Rows with one shared CDR3 protein collapse into an entry with the most common genes and DNA. The sample contains 800,000 to 1,000,000 distinct CDR3 sequences, about 20% of them found a single time. The ten largest clones represent roughly 6.4% of the sample. CDR1 and CDR2, looked up from the germline V gene (reference sequence), are LNHNV and YYDKDF. From the cysteine up to the phenylalanine, the CDR3 has a length of 14 residues. The entry retains the CDR3 DNA only, 42 bases that are in frame from base 1. The germline ends are 10 bases apart after V is trimmed by 1 base and J by 4 bases.

Input material: blood, either unsorted or a sorted T cell fraction (not recorded which). The chain is assembled from TRBV15 and TRBJ1-1, and possibly TRBD1, on 5 matching bases. This TCR was sampled from a human donor who was either an allogeneic HSCT recipient or a stem cell or donor lymphocyte infusion donor (not recorded which). It is not recorded whose cells these are; they may come from a transplant donor. The CDR3 protein is CATSRAKGTTEAFF. The nucleotide sequence is TGTGCCACCAGCAGAGCGAAGGGGACCACTGAAGCTTTCTTT.